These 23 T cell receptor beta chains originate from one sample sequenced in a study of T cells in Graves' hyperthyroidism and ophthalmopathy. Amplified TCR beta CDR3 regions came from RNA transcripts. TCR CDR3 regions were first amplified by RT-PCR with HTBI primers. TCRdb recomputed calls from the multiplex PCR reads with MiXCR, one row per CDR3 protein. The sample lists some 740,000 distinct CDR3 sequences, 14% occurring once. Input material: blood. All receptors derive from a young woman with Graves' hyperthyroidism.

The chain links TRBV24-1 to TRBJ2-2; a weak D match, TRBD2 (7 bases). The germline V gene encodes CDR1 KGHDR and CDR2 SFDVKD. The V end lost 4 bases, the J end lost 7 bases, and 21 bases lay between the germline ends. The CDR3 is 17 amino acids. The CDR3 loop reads CATSEPSDGGLGGELFF. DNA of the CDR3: TGTGCCACCAGTGAGCCCTCCGACGGGGGGCTCGGCGGGGAGCTGTTTTTT.

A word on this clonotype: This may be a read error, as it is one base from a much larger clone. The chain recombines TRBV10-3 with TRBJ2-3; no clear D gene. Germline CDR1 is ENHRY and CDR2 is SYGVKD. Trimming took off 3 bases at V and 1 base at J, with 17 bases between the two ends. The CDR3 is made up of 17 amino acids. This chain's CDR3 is CAISDFTATVGTDTQYF. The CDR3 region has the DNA TGTGCCATCAGTGATTTTACGGCCACAGTAGGCACAGATACGCAGTATTTT.

CDR3 loop: CASSSPRYGYTF. The CDR3 DNA follows: TGTGCCAGCAGTTCTCCGAGATATGGCTACACCTTC. This sequence joins TRBV28 and TRBJ1-2; D remains unclear. This CDR3 region has 12 residues. CDR1 is MDHEN, CDR2 SYDVKM, per germline. V lost 4 bases, J lost 5 bases, and 8 bases lay in between.

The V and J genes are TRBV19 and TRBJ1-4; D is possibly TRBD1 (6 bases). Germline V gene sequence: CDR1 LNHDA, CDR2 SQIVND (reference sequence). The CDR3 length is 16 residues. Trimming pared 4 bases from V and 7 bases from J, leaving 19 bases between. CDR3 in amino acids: CASSKANRVLTEKLFF. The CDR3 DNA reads TGTGCCAGTAGTAAAGCCAACAGGGTTCTTACTGAAAAACTGTTTTTT. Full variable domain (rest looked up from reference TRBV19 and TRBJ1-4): DGGITQSPKYLFRKEGQNVTLSCEQNLNHDAMYWYRQDPGQGLRLIYYSQIVNDFQKGDIAEGYSVSREKKESFPLTVTSAQKNPTAFYLCASSKANRVLTEKLFFGSGTQLSVL.

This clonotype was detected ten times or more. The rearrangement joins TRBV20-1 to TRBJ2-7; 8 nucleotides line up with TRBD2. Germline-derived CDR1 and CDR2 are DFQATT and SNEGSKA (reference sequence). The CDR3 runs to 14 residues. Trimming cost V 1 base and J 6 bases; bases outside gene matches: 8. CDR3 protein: CSARVAGGWGEQYF. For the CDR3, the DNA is TGCAGTGCTAGAGTGGCGGGAGGATGGGGCGAGCAGTACTTC.

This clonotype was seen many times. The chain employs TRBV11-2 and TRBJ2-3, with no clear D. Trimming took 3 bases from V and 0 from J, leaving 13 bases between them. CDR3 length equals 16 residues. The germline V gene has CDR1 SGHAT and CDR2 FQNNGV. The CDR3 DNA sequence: TGTGCCAGCAGCTTTGGTGAAGGGCTAAGCACAGATACGCAGTATTTT. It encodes CASSFGEGLSTDTQYF.

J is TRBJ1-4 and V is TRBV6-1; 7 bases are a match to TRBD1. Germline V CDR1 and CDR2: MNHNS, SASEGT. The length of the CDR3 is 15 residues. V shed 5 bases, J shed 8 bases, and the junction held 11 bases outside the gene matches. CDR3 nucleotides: TGTGCCAGCAGTTCCTACAGGGGCCAGAAAGAAAAACTGTTTTTT. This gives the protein CASSSYRGQKEKLFF.

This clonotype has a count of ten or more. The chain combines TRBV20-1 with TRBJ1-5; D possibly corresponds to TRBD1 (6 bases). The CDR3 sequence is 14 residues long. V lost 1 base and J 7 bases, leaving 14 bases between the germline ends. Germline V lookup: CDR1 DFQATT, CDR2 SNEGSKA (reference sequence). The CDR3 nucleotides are TGCAGTGCTAGAGCGAGGGGGTGGGGGCAGCCCCAGCATTTT. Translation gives CSARARGWGQPQHF.

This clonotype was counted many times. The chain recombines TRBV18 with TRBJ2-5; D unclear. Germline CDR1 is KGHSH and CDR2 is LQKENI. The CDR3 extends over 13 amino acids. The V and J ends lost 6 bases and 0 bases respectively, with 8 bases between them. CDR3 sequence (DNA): TGTGCCAGCTCGCTTACCTACCAAGAGACCCAGTACTTC. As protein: CASSLTYQETQYF.

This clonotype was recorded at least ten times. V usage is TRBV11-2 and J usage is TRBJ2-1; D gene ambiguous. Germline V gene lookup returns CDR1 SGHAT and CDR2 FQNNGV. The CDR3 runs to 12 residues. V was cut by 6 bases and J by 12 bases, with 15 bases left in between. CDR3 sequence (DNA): TGTGCCAGCAGTTATTCCAATGCCGGGCAGTTCTTC. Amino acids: CASSYSNAGQFF.

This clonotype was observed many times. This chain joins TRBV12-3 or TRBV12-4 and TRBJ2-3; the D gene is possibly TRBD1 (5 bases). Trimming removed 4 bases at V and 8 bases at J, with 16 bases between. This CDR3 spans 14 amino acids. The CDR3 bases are TGTGCCAGCAGTTCACGTGGGTGGGGCGGTACGCAGTATTTT. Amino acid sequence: CASSSRGWGGTQYF.

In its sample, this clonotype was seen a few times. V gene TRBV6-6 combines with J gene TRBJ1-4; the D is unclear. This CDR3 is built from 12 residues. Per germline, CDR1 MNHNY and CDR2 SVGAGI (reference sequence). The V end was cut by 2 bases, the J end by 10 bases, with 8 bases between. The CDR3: CASSYRVGKLFF. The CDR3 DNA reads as TGTGCCAGCAGTTACAGAGTAGGAAAACTGTTTTTT.

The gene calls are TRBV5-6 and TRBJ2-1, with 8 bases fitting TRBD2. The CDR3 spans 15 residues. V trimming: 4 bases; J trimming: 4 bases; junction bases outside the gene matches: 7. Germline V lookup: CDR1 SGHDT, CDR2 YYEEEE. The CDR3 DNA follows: TGTGCCAGCAGCCCAAGCGGGAGTCGGTACAATGAGCAGTTCTTC. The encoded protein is CASSPSGSRYNEQFF.

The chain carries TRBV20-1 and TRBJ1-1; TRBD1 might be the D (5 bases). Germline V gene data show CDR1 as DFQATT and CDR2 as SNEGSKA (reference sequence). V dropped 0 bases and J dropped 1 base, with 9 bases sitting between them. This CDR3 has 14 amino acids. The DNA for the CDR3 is TGCAGTGCTAGAGAGGGACTCAGGAACACTGAAGCTTTCTTT. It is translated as CSAREGLRNTEAFF.

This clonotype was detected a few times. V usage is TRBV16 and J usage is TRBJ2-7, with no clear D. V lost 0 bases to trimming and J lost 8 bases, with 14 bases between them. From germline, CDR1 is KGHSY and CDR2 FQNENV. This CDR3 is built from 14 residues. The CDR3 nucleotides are TGTGCCAGCAGCCAATCCCCCGGCGGCGTCCAGCAGTACTTC. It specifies CASSQSPGGVQQYF. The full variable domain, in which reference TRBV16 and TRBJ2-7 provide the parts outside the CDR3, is GEEVAQTPKHLVRGEGQKAKLYCAPIKGHSYVFWYQQVLKNEFKFLISFQNENVFDETGMPKERFSAKCLPNSPCSLEIQATKLEDSAVYFCASSQSPGGVQQYFGPGTRLTVT.

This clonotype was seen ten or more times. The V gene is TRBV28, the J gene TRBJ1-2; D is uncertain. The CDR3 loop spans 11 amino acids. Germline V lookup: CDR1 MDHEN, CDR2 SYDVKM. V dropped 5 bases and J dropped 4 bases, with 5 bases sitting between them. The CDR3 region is CASSGFYGYTF. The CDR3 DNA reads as TGTGCCAGCAGTGGGTTCTATGGCTACACCTTC.

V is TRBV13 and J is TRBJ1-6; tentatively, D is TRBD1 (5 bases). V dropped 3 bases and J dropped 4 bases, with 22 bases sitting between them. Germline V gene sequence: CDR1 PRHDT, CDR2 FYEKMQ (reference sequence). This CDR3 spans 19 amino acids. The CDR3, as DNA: TGTGCCAGCAGCTTTTCGGAGGGGTCGGTGGGCCTTTATAATTCACCCCTCCACTTT. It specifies CASSFSEGSVGLYNSPLHF.

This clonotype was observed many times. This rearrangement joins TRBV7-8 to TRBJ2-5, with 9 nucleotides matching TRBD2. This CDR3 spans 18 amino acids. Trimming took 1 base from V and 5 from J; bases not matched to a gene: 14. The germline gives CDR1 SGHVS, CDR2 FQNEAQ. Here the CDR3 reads CASSLGSSGMVRGETQYF. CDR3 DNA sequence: TGTGCCAGCAGCTTAGGGTCTAGCGGGATGGTCCGCGGGGAGACCCAGTACTTC.

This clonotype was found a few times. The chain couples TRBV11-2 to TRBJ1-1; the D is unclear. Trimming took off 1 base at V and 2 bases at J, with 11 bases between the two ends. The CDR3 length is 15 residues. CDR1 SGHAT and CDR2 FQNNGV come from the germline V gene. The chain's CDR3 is CASSLASSGNTEAFF. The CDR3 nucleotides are TGTGCCAGCAGCTTAGCTTCCAGCGGAAACACTGAAGCTTTCTTT. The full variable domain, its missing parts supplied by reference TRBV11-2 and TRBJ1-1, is EAGVAQSPRYKIIEKRQSVAFWCNPISGHATLYWYQQILGQGPKLLIQFQNNGVVDDSQLPKDRFSAERLKGVDSTLKIQPAKLEDSAVYLCASSLASSGNTEAFFGQGTRLTVV.

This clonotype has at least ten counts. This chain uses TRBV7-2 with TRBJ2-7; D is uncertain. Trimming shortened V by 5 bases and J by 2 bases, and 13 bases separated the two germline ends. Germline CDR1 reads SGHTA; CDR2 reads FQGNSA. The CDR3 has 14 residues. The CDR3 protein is CASSPGGFPYEQYF. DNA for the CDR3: TGTGCCAGCAGCCCTGGTGGGTTCCCCTACGAGCAGTACTTC. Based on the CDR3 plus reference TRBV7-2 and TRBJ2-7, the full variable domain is GAGVSQSPSNKVTEKGKDVELRCDPISGHTALYWYRQSLGQGLEFLIYFQGNSAPDKSGLPSDRFSAERTGGSVSTLTIQRTQQEDSAVYLCASSPGGFPYEQYFGPGTRLTVT.

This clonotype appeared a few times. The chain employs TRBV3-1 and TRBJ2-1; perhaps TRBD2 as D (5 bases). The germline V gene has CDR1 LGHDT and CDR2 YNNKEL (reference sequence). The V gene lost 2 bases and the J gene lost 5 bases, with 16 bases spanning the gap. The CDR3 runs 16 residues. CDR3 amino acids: CASSQYLLDNNNEQFF. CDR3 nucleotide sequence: TGTGCCAGCAGCCAATATTTACTAGATAATAACAATGAGCAGTTCTTC.

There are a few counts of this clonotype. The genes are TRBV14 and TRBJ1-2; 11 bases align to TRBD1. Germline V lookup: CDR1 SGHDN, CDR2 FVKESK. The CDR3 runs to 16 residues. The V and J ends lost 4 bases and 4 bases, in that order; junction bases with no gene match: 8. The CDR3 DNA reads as TGTGCCAGCAGCCGGACCTCCGGGACAGGGGGCTATGGCTACACCTTC. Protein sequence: CASSRTSGTGGYGYTF. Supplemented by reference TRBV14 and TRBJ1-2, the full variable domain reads EAGVTQFPSHSVIEKGQTVTLRCDPISGHDNLYWYRRVMGKEIKFLLHFVKESKQDESGMPNNRFLAERTGGTYSTLKVQPAELEDSGVYFCASSRTSGTGGYGYTFGSGTRLTVV.

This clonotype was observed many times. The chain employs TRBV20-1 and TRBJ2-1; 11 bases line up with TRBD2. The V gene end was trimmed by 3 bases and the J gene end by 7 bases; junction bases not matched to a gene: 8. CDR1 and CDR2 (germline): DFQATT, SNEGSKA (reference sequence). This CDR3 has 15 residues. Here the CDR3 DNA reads TGCAGTGCTAGGCTCGGGACTAGCGGACGAAATGAGCAGTTCTTC. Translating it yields CSARLGTSGRNEQFF.